This TCR beta chain stems from a study of shared clonotypes between healthy human individuals. About the study: Per donor, CD8 memory used one plate, CD8 naive used two, CD4 memory used three and CD4 naive used three.

This table comes from immunoSEQ multiplex PCR, and its TCRdb copy is limited to in-frame clones, with some not included. Among around 550,000 clones listed, around 96% were seen once. Trimming shortened V by 2 bases and J by 6 bases, and 4 bases separated the two germline ends. Germline V gives CDR1 SGHDT, CDR2 YYEEEE. CDR3 length: 11 residues. Naive CD45RA+ and memory CD45RA-negative subsets were split from CD4+ cells. The chain has TRBV5-6 and TRBJ2-3; D is ambiguous. Sample: naive CD4+ T cells sorted from blood. This sample's subset: CD45RA+ positively selected. The receptor comes from a woman aged 25 to 45 in good health. Here the CDR3 reads CASSFGDTQYF. CDR3 DNA sequence: TGTGCCAGCAGCTTCGGGGATACGCAGTATTTT.